These 5 T cell receptor beta chains share one sample of origin, sequenced in a study of shared clonotypes between healthy human individuals. Using immunoSEQ multiplex PCR, the repertoire was profiled, and TCRdb retains in-frame clones only, with some absent. The table has about 2.4 million clones, roughly nine tenths seen once. Sample: naive CD4+ T cells sorted from blood. The sample's subset: CD45RA+ positively selected. The receptors come from a man aged 18 to 29 in good health.

V usage is TRBV16 and J usage is TRBJ1-1; D may be TRBD1 (6 bases). The CDR3 contains 14 residues. V lost 4 bases to trimming and J lost 6 bases, with 15 bases between them. Germline V gene sequence: CDR1 KGHSY, CDR2 FQNENV. The CDR3 is CASSPWAGAAEAFF. Here the CDR3 DNA reads TGTGCCAGCAGCCCCTGGGCAGGGGCAGCTGAAGCTTTCTTT.

V and J are TRBV28 and TRBJ1-1; TRBD1 matches 10 bases. After removal of 5 bases from V and 10 bases from J, the junction contained 13 bases not matched to a gene. The CDR3 runs 15 residues. The germline CDR1 and CDR2 sequences are MDHEN and SYDVKM. CDR3 DNA: TGTGCCAGCAGTATAAGACAGGGGGCTCTTCCCCGAGCTTTCTTT. As protein: CASSIRQGALPRAFF.

The chain recombines TRBV5-1 with TRBJ2-1, with 9 bases matching TRBD1. This CDR3 has 15 amino acids. The germline V gene has CDR1 SGHRS and CDR2 YFSETQ. After removal of 4 bases from V and 6 bases from J, the junction contained 8 bases not matched to a gene. CDR3 DNA: TGCGCCAGCAGCCCGGGGGGACAGGGATCCAATGAGCAGTTCTTC. Encoded protein: CASSPGGQGSNEQFF.

This clone was counted a single time. V usage is TRBV28 and J usage is TRBJ1-4; 9 bases agree with TRBD1. Germline V gene data show CDR1 as MDHEN and CDR2 as SYDVKM. J lost 5 bases, V lost 1 base, and 5 bases had no gene match. CDR3 length: 16 residues. The DNA for the CDR3 is TGTGCCAGCAGTTTATCTACAGGGGGCTGGAATGAAAAACTGTTTTTT. As protein: CASSLSTGGWNEKLFF.

This clone was counted a few times. The chain combines TRBV6-7 with TRBJ1-1; D not resolved. TRBV6-7 is flagged as an ORF with uncertain function. The V gene lost 5 bases and the J gene lost 11 bases, with 18 bases spanning the gap. The CDR3 is made up of 13 amino acids. CDR3: CASSLYNNPRAFF. CDR3 coding DNA: TGTGCCAGCAGTCTTTACAACAACCCGAGGGCTTTCTTT.